Below are 14 T cell receptor beta chains sequenced from a single sample in a study of Tregs in tolerant kidney transplant recipients. The table came from immunoSEQ multiplex PCR; TCRdb's copy has only in-frame clones and leaves some out. In all, the sample yields 25,000 to 35,000 clones. Sequences were derived from CD8+ T cells from blood, sampled before the transplant. These receptors all stem from a human donor who received a combined kidney and bone marrow transplant.

Comment on this clone: The read ends 3 residues shy of where the CDR3 ends; the end is completed using the germline J gene. The chain uses TRBV7-6 and TRBJ1-6; D may be TRBD1 (5 bases). Germline V gives CDR1 SGHVS, CDR2 FNYEAQ. V lost 1 base and J 6 bases, leaving 10 bases between the germline ends. The CDR3 runs 15 residues. The sequenced CDR3 bases are TGTGCCAGCAGCTTAGGGCAGGGTGGTAATTCACCC. Translated: CASSLGQGGNSP. The CDR3 as a whole reads CASSLGQGGNSPLHF.

A remark on this clone: Read sequence stops 3 residues before the CDR3 end, and the germline J gene provides the missing end. The chain recombines TRBV5-6 with TRBJ2-7; no reliable D call. In germline, CDR1 is SGHDT, CDR2 YYEEEE. V was trimmed by 2 bases and J by 3 bases, leaving 3 bases between them. The CDR3 is 11 residues long. The CDR3 sequence is CASSLGYEQYF. CDR3 bases read: TGTGCCAGCAGCTTAGGCTACGAG.

As regards this clone: The sequence runs out 3 residues before the end of the CDR3; the remainder is reconstructed from the germline J gene. The rearrangement joins TRBV19 to TRBJ2-7, with a weak D call TRBD1 (6 bases). The ends were cut back, 9 bases at V and 4 bases at J, with 22 bases in the middle. The CDR3 length is 15 residues. Germline V gives CDR1 LNHDA, CDR2 SQIVND (reference sequence). CDR3 protein: CASRDTGTTLYEQYF. Incomplete CDR3 DNA: TGTGCCAGCAGAGACACAGGGACGACCCTTTACGAG.

Concerning this clone: The CDR3 end lies 3 residues beyond the end of the read and is filled in from the germline J gene. The chain has TRBV13 and TRBJ2-7, with 12 bases lining up with TRBD1. Germline loops: CDR1 PRHDT, CDR2 FYEKMQ (reference sequence). Germline trimming cut 3 bases from V and 0 bases from J; bases unmatched to any gene: 9. This CDR3 is 18 amino acids long. CDR3 sequence reads: CASSFGTGGAPSSYEQYF. The sequenced CDR3 bases are TGTGCCAGCAGCTTCGGGACAGGGGGCGCCCCGAGCTCCTACGAG.

The part of the CDR3 DNA that was read is TGTGCCAGCAGCGGACACCTTACCCTAGAGACC. It specifies CASSGHLTLET. The whole CDR3 is CASSGHLTLETQYF. The chain has TRBV11-2 and TRBJ2-5, with a tentative D call TRBD1 (5 bases). The read terminates 3 residues before the CDR3 end, so the remaining end is supplied by the germline J gene. Per the germline V gene, CDR1 is SGHAT and CDR2 is FQNNGV. The CDR3 runs to 14 residues. Trimming left V 5 bases short and J 4 bases short, with 14 bases between. Full variable domain (remainder filled in from reference TRBV11-2 and TRBJ2-5): EAGVAQSPRYKIIEKRQSVAFWCNPISGHATLYWYQQILGQGPKLLIQFQNNGVVDDSQLPKDRFSAERLKGVDSTLKIQPAKLEDSAVYLCASSGHLTLETQYFGPGTRLLVL.

Concerning this clone: Read data end 3 residues before the CDR3 end; the end is taken from the germline J gene. This chain uses TRBV19 with TRBJ2-6, with 7 nucleotides matching TRBD1. Germline V gene data show CDR1 as LNHDA and CDR2 as SQIVND (reference sequence). V shed 3 bases, J shed 0 bases, and the junction held 2 bases outside the gene matches. The CDR3 runs 16 residues. CDR3 loop: CASSMGQRSGANVLTF. CDR3 DNA (partial): TGTGCCAGTAGTATGGGACAGCGCTCTGGGGCCAACGTC.

In regard to this clone: The DNA ends 3 residues before the CDR3 does, and the rest of the CDR3 is filled in from the germline J gene. The V and J genes are TRBV2 and TRBJ1-4, with D possibly being TRBD1 (6 bases). The germline CDR1 and CDR2 sequences are SNHLY and FYNNEI. V lost 7 bases to trimming and J lost 0 bases, with 18 bases between them. This CDR3 has 17 residues. CDR3 amino acids: CASTKGQPAATNEKLFF. The part of the CDR3 DNA that was read is TGTGCCAGCACCAAAGGACAGCCCGCCGCAACTAATGAAAAA. Using reference TRBV2 and TRBJ1-4 for the parts outside the CDR3, the full variable domain is EPEVTQTPSHQVTQMGQEVILRCVPISNHLYFYWYRQILGQKVEFLVSFYNNEISEKSEIFDDQFSVERPDGSNFTLKIRSTKLEDSAMYFCASTKGQPAATNEKLFFGSGTQLSVL.

As concerns this clone: The CDR3 end falls 3 residues outside the read, so it is completed with the germline J gene. The chain couples TRBV6-8 to TRBJ2-6; 8 bases are shared with TRBD1. The CDR3 consists of 17 residues. The ends lost 5 bases at V and 2 bases at J; junction bases unmatched: 8. CDR1 is MNHGY and CDR2 is SAAAGT in the germline V gene. CDR3 bases read: TGTGCCAGCAGTGGTTGGACAGGGAAAGCTGGGGCCAACGTC. This gives the protein CASSGWTGKAGANV. From start to end, the CDR3 is CASSGWTGKAGANVLTF.

In the case of this clone: The DNA ends 3 residues before the CDR3 does, and the rest of the CDR3 is filled in from the germline J gene. This specimen includes other DNA sequences encoding the same CDR3. The V call is TRBV5-1, the J call TRBJ1-1, with a tentative D call TRBD1 (6 bases). The CDR3 covers 11 residues. V lost 2 bases and J 7 bases, leaving 6 bases between the germline ends. Germline V CDR1 and CDR2: SGHRS, YFSETQ. The CDR3 region is CASSLQGEAFF. CDR3 DNA, as far as it was read: TGCGCCAGCAGCTTACAGGGTGAA. Drawing the rest from reference TRBV5-1 and TRBJ1-1, the complete variable domain is KAGVTQTPRYLIKTRGQQVTLSCSPISGHRSVSWYQQTPGQGLQFLFEYFSETQRNKGNFPGRFSGRQFSNSRSEMNVSTLELGDSALYLCASSLQGEAFFGQGTRLTVV.

To note about this clone: With the read ending 3 residues before the CDR3 end, the germline J gene is used to fill in that end. The chain carries TRBV5-1 and TRBJ2-3; perhaps TRBD1 as D (6 bases). This CDR3 is 18 amino acids long. Germline CDR1 SGHRS, CDR2 YFSETQ. Trimming cost V 3 bases and J 2 bases, with 22 bases left between them. Partial CDR3 DNA: TGCGCCAGCAGCTCCAGCTCCCAGGGGCCCGAGGTCACAGATACG. Its protein product is CASSSSSQGPEVTDT. The complete CDR3 protein is CASSSSSQGPEVTDTQYF.

About this clone: The read comes to an end 3 residues before the CDR3 does, leaving the germline J gene to fill in the end. The V gene is TRBV13, the J gene TRBJ1-1; D is perhaps TRBD1 (5 bases). This CDR3 is built from 12 residues. Germline CDR1 and CDR2: PRHDT and FYEKMQ (reference sequence). V was cut by 7 bases and J by 6 bases, with 12 bases left in between. The CDR3 protein is CASTPRGAEAFF. The covered CDR3 bases are TGTGCCAGCACCCCCCGGGGGGCTGAA.

As concerns this clone: The read ends 3 residues before the CDR3 terminus; that terminus is restored from the germline J gene. The J gene is TRBJ2-4, the V gene TRBV7-9; possibly TRBD2 for D (5 bases). This CDR3 spans 11 amino acids. Germline V lookup: CDR1 SEHNR, CDR2 FQNEAQ (reference sequence). Trimming shortened V by 5 bases and J by 9 bases, and 8 bases separated the two germline ends. This CDR3 reads CASSPEGIQYF. The DNA read from the CDR3 is TGTGCCAGCAGCCCCGAGGGCATT.

In the case of this clone: From the germline J gene comes the end of the CDR3, since the read stops 3 residues before it. V gene TRBV7-6 combines with J gene TRBJ1-2; D call uncertain. Germline assignment: CDR1 SGHVS and CDR2 FNYEAQ. This CDR3 has 16 residues. The V end was cut by 5 bases, the J end by 0 bases, with 16 bases between. The CDR3 region is CASSLGENGANYGYTF. Partial CDR3 DNA: TGTGCCAGCAGCCTCGGGGAGAACGGGGCTAACTATGGC.

About this clone itself: The CDR3 end falls 3 residues outside the read, so it is completed with the germline J gene. The genes are TRBV19 and TRBJ2-5; perhaps TRBD1 as D (6 bases). The germline V gene has CDR1 LNHDA and CDR2 SQIVND (reference sequence). The CDR3 covers 16 residues. V gave up 4 bases and J gave up 1 base, with 16 bases separating them. CDR3 in amino acids: CASSSQGWAFQETQYF. CDR3 bases read: TGTGCCAGTAGTAGTCAGGGGTGGGCCTTCCAAGAGACC.